This note documents a single T cell receptor beta chain sequence. This clonotype came up a few times. Which antigen it targets is not known. No clone much larger than this one lies a single base away; base qualities are absent. To demonstrate the VDJtools post-analysis software, the study profiled TCR beta repertoires from the peripheral blood of approximately twelve young patients with multiple sclerosis. Multiple sclerosis patients were children and adolescents aged about 6 to 16 years. Library generation was performed with PCR. The instrument given in TCRdb is Illumina HiSeq 2500. To reduce PCR and sequencing biases, unique molecular identifiers were built into the TCR beta cDNA libraries. Per 1 to 10 million input T cells, approximately 500,000 cDNA molecules were obtained, such that each molecule approximated one T cell. The patient libraries were prepared and sequenced using the same protocol as the earlier healthy control dataset. Samples belonging to the same batch were prepared together, multiplexed and sequenced on a shared HiSeq lane. In the source study's methods: MIGEC was used to process the raw barcoded reads, and molecular identifier groups with only a single read were discarded before consensus assembly and CDR3 extraction. Clonotype tables were post-analysed with VDJtools, and diversity was normalized by down-sampling all datasets to the smallest sample size. To correct batch-related cross-sample contamination, repertoire overlap clustering matched CDR3 amino acid sequences but not nucleotide sequences. The raw public data were reprocessed by TCRdb itself: fastp quality trimming at Q25, MiXCR clonotype calling, in-frame beta chains only. Identical CDR3 proteins give one entry, which carries the most common genes and DNA. The V and J calls and clone size come from TCRdb's table, not from the authors' own analysis. The sample data list 650,000 to 900,000 distinct CDR3 sequences, and 46% of these were observed just once. The top ten hold approximately 5% of the sample.

From the germline V gene (reference sequence), CDR1 is SGHKS and CDR2 is YYEKEE. The CDR3 numbers 13 residues from cysteine through phenylalanine. Here the CDR3 DNA is all that survives: 39 bases in frame from base 1. A distance of 8 bases separates the germline ends of V and J, which lose 3 bases and 2 bases respectively. This sample is part of a study of post-analysis software for immune sequencing data (dated by TCRdb to the mid-2010s). With respect to the entire study: Recorded disease courses included relapsing-remitting, secondary progressive and progressive-relapsing multiple sclerosis, with some patients lacking subtype annotation. The patient repertoires were compared against approximately ten previously published healthy control repertoires obtained from donors aged about 6 to 26 years. A subset of samples was prepared in parallel using single-end sample barcoding, then pooled and co-amplified after Illumina adapter ligation. On the study overall, not on this receptor specifically: Direct clustering with F measure revealed strong co-clustering of samples prepared in the same batch, which led to a batch-effect correction. Patients showed significantly higher frequencies than controls for about 5 TRBV segments, among them TRBV5-6, TRBV5-1 and TRBV20-1. Compared with controls, multiple sclerosis patients had significantly lower normalized Chao1 diversity, a finding suggesting substantial peripheral T-cell clonal expansion. The control group was slightly older than the multiple sclerosis patient group.

Source material: blood. The origin of this receptor is a girl aged 5-17 years with multiple sclerosis. Recombination connected TRBV5-5 to TRBJ1-2; the D gene is not confidently resolved. The CDR3 is CASSSIDNYGYTF. The base sequence is TGTGCCAGCAGCTCCATAGACAACTATGGCTACACCTTC.